These T cell receptor beta chains were read from a single sample in a study of T cell repertoires in cytomegalovirus infection. In TCRdb, the reads were re-called with MiXCR into one record per CDR3 protein. The table has 100,000 to 150,000 distinct CDR3 sequences, more than 7% seen once. The sample taken for sequencing was PBMCs. These receptors came from a human donor in good health (CMV status not recorded). Some clones in this sample may be carry-over from other donors' samples. Each CDR3 is given with its conserved first and last residue. D genes are given only for firm matches. The listing skips clone size in some rows; elsewhere it reads once, few, many or a size class.

D gene,V gene,clone size,J gene,CDR3 protein,CDR3 DNA
TRBD2,TRBV6-9,.,TRBJ2-2,CASSYLTSSTATNTGELFF,TGTGCCAGCAGTTATCTGACTAGCTCCACGGCCACCAACACCGGGGAGCTGTTTTTT
.,TRBV28,.,TRBJ1-3,CASSPEAFSGNTIYF,TGTGCCAGCAGTCCGGAGGCCTTCTCTGGAAACACCATATATTTT
TRBD1,TRBV6-5,many,TRBJ1-1,CASSYSNQGGMNTEAFF,TGTGCCAGCAGTTACTCGAATCAGGGGGGGATGAACACTGAAGCTTTCTTT
TRBD1,TRBV7-9,many,TRBJ2-5,CASSSGQYEETQYF,TGTGCCAGCAGCTCGGGACAGTATGAAGAGACCCAGTACTTC
TRBD2,TRBV6-1,many,TRBJ2-1,CASSEHTPLLAGGYNEQFF,TGTGCCAGCAGTGAACACACCCCCTTACTAGCGGGGGGCTACAATGAGCAGTTCTTC
TRBD2,TRBV2,many,TRBJ2-2,CASEPSGAPGGELFF,TGTGCCAGCGAACCTAGCGGGGCGCCTGGCGGGGAGCTGTTTTTT
TRBD1,TRBV10-2,many,TRBJ2-1,CASSELTGRTYYRAGNEQFF,TGCGCCAGCAGTGAGTTGACAGGGCGCACTTATTACCGAGCTGGGAATGAGCAGTTCTTC
.,TRBV7-2,many,TRBJ2-6,CASSRYHSGANVLTF,TGTGCCAGCAGCCGATACCACTCTGGGGCCAACGTCCTGACTTTC
.,TRBV7-2,many,TRBJ1-5,CASSLGQRNQPQHF,TGTGCCAGCAGCCTCGGACAGCGCAATCAGCCCCAGCATTTT
.,TRBV7-8,many,TRBJ1-1,CASSLAVEGMNTEAFF,TGTGCCAGCAGCTTAGCGGTGGAAGGGATGAACACTGAAGCTTTCTTT
TRBD1,TRBV29-1,.,TRBJ1-1,CSAGTAMNTEAFF,TGCAGCGCCGGGACAGCAATGAACACTGAAGCTTTCTTT
.,TRBV7-2,many,TRBJ1-2,CASTESTGVFGYTF,TGTGCCAGCACCGAATCAACGGGAGTGTTCGGCTACACCTTC
.,TRBV20-1,many,TRBJ2-7,CSALIRGSAYEQYF,TGCAGTGCACTAATCCGGGGGAGCGCCTACGAGCAGTACTTC
.,TRBV2,many,TRBJ2-3,CASTRDLPGGTDTQYF,TGTGCCAGCACTAGGGATCTTCCGGGCGGCACAGATACGCAGTATTTT
TRBD1,TRBV6-2/TRBV6-3,many,TRBJ1-1,CASRGNRGTTEAFF,TGTGCCAGCAGGGGAAACAGGGGTACCACTGAAGCTTTCTTT
.,TRBV20-1,many,TRBJ2-2,CSARTLNFGELFF,TGCAGTGCTAGAACTCTTAATTTCGGGGAGCTGTTTTTT
.,TRBV7-8,many,TRBJ2-5,CASSLEQETQYF,TGTGCCAGCAGCTTAGAGCAAGAGACCCAGTACTTC
.,TRBV5-4,many,TRBJ1-1,CASSLQGPSTEAFF,TGTGCCAGCAGCTTGCAGGGTCCGAGCACTGAAGCTTTCTTT
TRBD2,TRBV20-1,many,TRBJ2-3,CSARGTSVPDTQYF,TGCAGTGCTAGAGGGACTAGCGTCCCAGATACGCAGTATTTT
TRBD1,TRBV2,many,TRBJ2-7,CASSANRDRVYEQYF,TGTGCCAGCAGTGCAAACCGGGACAGGGTCTACGAGCAGTACTTC
TRBD2,TRBV29-1,.,TRBJ2-1,CSVDTGLAAYNEQFF,TGCAGCGTTGATACGGGACTAGCGGCCTACAATGAGCAGTTCTTC
.,TRBV20-1,few,TRBJ1-6,CSARFKGLHNSPLHF,TGCAGTGCTAGGTTTAAGGGACTGCATAATTCACCCCTCCACTTT
.,TRBV5-8,many,TRBJ1-5,CASSSDGEDNQPQHF,TGTGCCAGCAGCTCCGACGGGGAGGACAATCAGCCCCAGCATTTT
TRBD2,TRBV29-1,many,TRBJ2-5,CSVESLLAGAQETQYF,TGCAGCGTCGAATCTTTACTAGCGGGAGCCCAAGAGACCCAGTACTTC
TRBD1,TRBV7-2,many,TRBJ1-1,CASSLQGAPTEAFF,TGTGCCAGCAGCTTACAGGGGGCCCCCACTGAAGCTTTCTTT
.,TRBV7-6,many,TRBJ2-2,CASSLVPSNTGELFF,TGTGCCAGCAGCTTAGTTCCCTCGAACACCGGGGAGCTGTTTTTT
.,TRBV7-9,many,TRBJ2-7,CASSLDGGSGYEQYF,TGTGCCAGCAGCTTAGATGGGGGCTCGGGGTACGAGCAGTACTTC